The 15 T cell receptor beta chains below were found in one sample sequenced in a study of graft-versus-host responses after intestinal transplantation. Clones were sequenced by immunoSEQ multiplex PCR, and TCRdb holds only the in-frame ones, with some missing. This table has 90,000 to 95,000 clones, 90% to 95% appearing once. These receptors' targets are unknown. This material consisted of unstimulated CD8+ T cells sorted from spleen or lymph node cells, taken before intestinal transplant. These receptor sequences come from a human donor who received an intestinal transplant.

This chain joins TRBV7-9 and TRBJ1-2, with D possibly being TRBD1 (5 bases). Trimming cost V 5 bases and J 3 bases, with 16 bases left between them. CDR1 and CDR2 (germline): SEHNR, FQNEAQ (reference sequence). The CDR3 sequence is 15 residues long. CDR3 in amino acids: CASSLDSLVHYGYTF. CDR3 nucleotides: TGTGCCAGCAGCCTCGACAGCCTAGTTCACTATGGCTACACCTTC.

The V and J genes are TRBV28 and TRBJ2-3; 10 nucleotides line up with TRBD2. The CDR3 covers 17 residues. After removal of 7 bases from V and 0 bases from J, the junction contained 10 bases not matched to a gene. Germline CDR1 and CDR2: MDHEN and SYDVKM. The CDR3 nucleotides are TGTGCCAGCATCGGGGCTAGCGGGAGTATTAGCACAGATACGCAGTATTTT. This gives the protein CASIGASGSISTDTQYF.

This chain uses TRBV4-3 with TRBJ2-7; 7 positions match TRBD1. This CDR3 spans 15 amino acids. The J segment lost 1 base and the V segment lost 1 base, leaving 4 bases of the junction unmatched. Germline loops: CDR1 LGHNA, CDR2 YSLEER. The CDR3: CASSQVPGGSYEQYF. The CDR3 DNA is TGCGCCAGCAGCCAAGTACCAGGGGGTTCCTACGAGCAGTACTTC.

This clone appeared a few times. Here the CDR3 DNA reads TGTGCCAGCAGCTTGGGACAGGGGATCACCTTC. Translating gives CASSLGQGITF. The chain couples TRBV5-6 to TRBJ1-2; 8 bases match TRBD1. The CDR3 is 11 amino acids. Trimming removed 0 bases from V and 13 bases from J; junction bases left unmatched: 2. The germline CDR1 and CDR2 sequences are SGHDT and YYEEEE.

CDR3 residues: CSAQDYPEQFF. Here the CDR3 DNA reads TGCAGTGCCCAGGACTACCCTGAGCAGTTCTTC. The rearrangement uses TRBV20-1 and TRBJ2-1; possibly TRBD2 for D (6 bases). CDR3 size: 11 residues. V lost 6 bases and J 9 bases, leaving 12 bases between the germline ends. CDR1 is DFQATT and CDR2 is SNEGSKA in the germline V gene (reference sequence).

In its sample, this clone was seen once. The V gene is TRBV6-5, the J gene TRBJ2-7; 7 bases agree with TRBD1. Unmatched junction bases numbered 13, after V lost 9 bases and J lost 5 bases. CDR3 size: 14 residues. Germline V lookup: CDR1 MNHEY, CDR2 SVGAGI. CDR3 sequence reads: CASGIGQAPHEQYF. CDR3 DNA sequence: TGTGCCAGTGGGATCGGACAGGCACCACACGAGCAGTACTTC.

The rearrangement uses TRBV27 and TRBJ2-7, with D maybe TRBD2 (6 bases). CDR3 length: 14 amino acids. Trimming left V 1 base short and J 3 bases short, with 10 bases between. Per germline, CDR1 MNHEY and CDR2 SMNVEV (reference sequence). CDR3 residues: CASSLFGGGYEQYF. CDR3 DNA: TGTGCCAGCAGTTTATTTGGGGGAGGCTACGAGCAGTACTTC.

This chain connects TRBV5-6 to TRBJ2-2; D gene uncertain. V dropped 4 bases and J dropped 5 bases, with 12 bases sitting between them. CDR1 and CDR2 from the germline V gene are SGHDT and YYEEEE. This CDR3 comprises 14 residues. The DNA for the CDR3 is TGTGCCAGCAGCCTGTCCCTCCGGACCGGGGAGCTGTTTTTT. This sequence encodes CASSLSLRTGELFF.

This chain uses TRBV4-3 with TRBJ2-1; 7 bases map to TRBD1. The CDR3 loop spans 16 amino acids. After removal of 4 bases from V and 5 bases from J, the junction contained 11 bases not matched to a gene. Germline values: CDR1 LGHNA, CDR2 YSLEER. In nucleotides, the CDR3 is TGCGCCAGCAGCCTCAGCGTGGGACAGTCCAACAATGAGCAGTTCTTC. This translates into CASSLSVGQSNNEQFF.

The chain has TRBV9 and TRBJ2-2; TRBD2 is a possible D gene (6 bases). CDR1 and CDR2 (germline): SGDLS, YYNGEE. The CDR3 sequence is 14 residues long. V was pared by 7 bases and J by 4 bases, with 14 bases between. The CDR3 loop reads CASRTGGTTGELFF. In nucleotides, the CDR3 is TGTGCCAGCCGGACCGGGGGTACCACCGGGGAGCTGTTTTTT. Full variable domain (rest looked up from reference TRBV9 and TRBJ2-2): DSGVTQTPKHLITATGQRVTLRCSPRSGDLSVYWYQQSLDQGLQFLIQYYNGEERAKGNILERFSAQQFPDLHSELNLSSLELGDSALYFCASRTGGTTGELFFGEGSRLTVL.

The chain couples TRBV11-2 to TRBJ2-1; TRBD2 matches at 13 bases. The CDR3 totals 18 residues. Germline values: CDR1 SGHAT, CDR2 FQNNGV. J was trimmed by 8 bases and V by 2 bases; bases with no gene match: 12. CDR3 protein: CASSLLSSGLAGVYEQFF. CDR3 nucleotides: TGTGCCAGCAGCTTATTGTCTAGCGGACTAGCGGGAGTATATGAGCAGTTCTTC.

CDR3 amino acids: CASSVVTSGEQFF. The CDR3 nucleotides read TGTGCCAGCAGCGTAGTGACTTCTGGAGAGCAGTTCTTC. The rearrangement links TRBV9 to TRBJ2-1; D is undetermined. The length of the CDR3 is 13 residues. CDR1 is SGDLS and CDR2 is YYNGEE in the germline V gene. Trimming removed 0 bases at V and 10 bases at J, with 11 bases between.

The chain joins TRBV30 to TRBJ2-5, with 7 bases fitting TRBD1. The CDR3 contains 15 residues. Germline CDR1 reads GTSNPN; CDR2 reads SVGIG (reference sequence). V dropped 0 bases and J dropped 5; count of bases not matched to a gene: 9. The CDR3 DNA reads as TGTGCCTGGAGTGTACTAGGGGGCCAAGGGGAGACCCAGTACTTC. Its protein is CAWSVLGGQGETQYF.

The V gene is TRBV7-9, the J gene TRBJ2-3; 8 bases are a match to TRBD1. The CDR3 is made up of 16 amino acids. Germline loops: CDR1 SEHNR, CDR2 FQNEAQ (reference sequence). With 5 bases clipped from V and 3 bases from J, the junction kept 10 bases outside the gene matches. The CDR3 reads CASSPPPRGQTDTQYF. Here the CDR3 DNA reads TGTGCCAGCAGCCCCCCTCCCAGGGGGCAGACAGATACGCAGTATTTT. The full variable domain, rest sourced from reference TRBV7-9 and TRBJ2-3, is DTGVSQNPRHKITKRGQNVTFRCDPISEHNRLYWYRQTLGQGPEFLTYFQNEAQLEKSRLLSDRFSAERPKGSFSTLEIQRTEQGDSAMYLCASSPPPRGQTDTQYFGPGTRLTVL.

This clone was counted once. The V gene is TRBV6-5, the J gene TRBJ1-1; D not resolved. The germline CDR1 and CDR2 sequences are MNHEY and SVGAGI. With 2 bases removed from V and 5 bases from J, the gap between germline ends came to 6 bases. The CDR3 length is 12 residues. The CDR3: CASSYHGTEAFF. DNA of the CDR3: TGTGCCAGCAGTTACCACGGGACTGAAGCTTTCTTT.